The clone carrying this T cell receptor (beta chain) showed up many times. What it binds is unknown. V was trimmed by 0 bases and J by 5 bases, leaving 7 bases between them. The CDR3 contains 14 residues. Germline V gives CDR1 LNHDA, CDR2 SQIVND (reference sequence). The source of the sample is a study of T cell repertoires in cytomegalovirus infection. TCRdb reprocessed the reads with MiXCR, giving one entry per CDR3 protein. The table records about 310,000 distinct CDR3 sequences, about 8.8% of them present only once. Whole-study findings and limits: The cumulative frequency of public TCR beta families distinguished individuals who carried CMV together with the relevant HLA.

Material for sequencing was PBMCs. This sequence was found in a human donor in good health (CMV status not recorded). Some clones in this sample may be carry-over from other donors' samples. The gene calls are TRBV19 and TRBJ2-2, with D unresolved. The CDR3, as DNA: TGTGCCAGTAGTATAGATCGTGGTACCGGGGAGCTGTTTTTT. As protein: CASSIDRGTGELFF.